What follows is one TCR beta chain and its context. Sequencing used immunoSEQ multiplex PCR; TCRdb keeps in-frame clones, though not all of them. The data contain 350,000 to 400,000 clones, 88% of them singletons. This sample is drawn from a study of blood T cell repertoires in COVID-19. Researchers sorted participants into cohorts using their self-reported clinical history. The CDR3 is made up of 16 amino acids. The germline V gene has CDR1 LGHNT and CDR2 FRNRAP. The ends lost 1 base at V and 6 bases at J; junction bases unmatched: 5. The chain recombines TRBV12-5 with TRBJ2-2, with 10 bases that match TRBD1. This clonotype was obtained from a woman aged 18 to 35 who had recovered from COVID-19. Sequenced: PBMCs or T cells enriched from blood (not recorded which). The CDR3 DNA follows: TGTGCTAGTGGTTTGGGGACAGGGGGTTCACCCGGGGAGCTGTTTTTT. It specifies CASGLGTGGSPGELFF. Combining the CDR3 with reference TRBV12-5 and TRBJ2-2 gives the whole variable domain DARVTQTPRHKVTEMGQEVTMRCQPILGHNTVFWYRQTMMQGLELLAYFRNRAPLDDSGMPKDRFSAEMPDATLATLKIQPSEPRDSAVYFCASGLGTGGSPGELFFGEGSRLTVL.